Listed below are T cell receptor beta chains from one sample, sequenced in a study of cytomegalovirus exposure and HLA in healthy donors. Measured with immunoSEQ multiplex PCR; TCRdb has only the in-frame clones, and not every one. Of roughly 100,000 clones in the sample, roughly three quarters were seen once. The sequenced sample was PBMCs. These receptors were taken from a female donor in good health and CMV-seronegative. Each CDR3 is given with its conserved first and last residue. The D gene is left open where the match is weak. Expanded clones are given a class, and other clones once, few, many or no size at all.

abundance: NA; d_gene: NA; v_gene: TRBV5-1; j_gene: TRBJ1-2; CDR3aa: CASSLGQADNYGYTF; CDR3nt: TGCGCCAGCAGCTTGGGGCAGGCCGACAACTATGGCTACACCTTC
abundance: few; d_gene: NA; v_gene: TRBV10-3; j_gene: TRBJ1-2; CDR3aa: CAISESGGLGYGYTF; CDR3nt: TGTGCCATCAGTGAGTCGGGGGGTTTGGGGTATGGCTACACCTTC
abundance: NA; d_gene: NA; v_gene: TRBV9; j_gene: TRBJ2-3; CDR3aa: CASSVATGDTQYF; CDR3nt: TGTGCCAGCAGCGTAGCTACGGGGGATACGCAGTATTTT
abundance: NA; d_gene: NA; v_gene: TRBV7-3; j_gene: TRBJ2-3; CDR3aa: CSSSLGSRGDTQYF; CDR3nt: TGTTCCAGCAGCTTAGGCTCCAGGGGAGATACGCAGTATTTT
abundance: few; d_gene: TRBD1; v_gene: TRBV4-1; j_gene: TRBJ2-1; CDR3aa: CASSLDRVKVNEQFF; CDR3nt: TGCGCCAGCAGTCTTGACAGGGTTAAGGTCAATGAGCAGTTCTTC
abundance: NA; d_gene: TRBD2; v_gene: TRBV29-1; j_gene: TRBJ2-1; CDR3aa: CSVIAGGRALYNEQFF; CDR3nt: TGCAGCGTAATAGCGGGGGGACGCGCCTTGTACAATGAGCAGTTCTTC
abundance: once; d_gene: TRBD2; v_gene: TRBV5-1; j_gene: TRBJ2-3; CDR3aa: CASSLQGTSGGPTDTQYF; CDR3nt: TGCGCCAGCAGCTTGCAGGGGACTAGCGGGGGGCCGACAGATACGCAGTATTTT
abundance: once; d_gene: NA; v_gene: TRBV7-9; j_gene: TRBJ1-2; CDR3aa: CASSLWGGRANYGYTF; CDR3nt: TGTGCCAGCAGCTTATGGGGGGGCAGGGCTAACTATGGCTACACCTTC
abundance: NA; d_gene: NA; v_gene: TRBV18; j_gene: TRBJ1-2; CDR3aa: CASRGTFIGYTF; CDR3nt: TGTGCCAGCCGGGGGACCTTTATAGGCTACACCTTC
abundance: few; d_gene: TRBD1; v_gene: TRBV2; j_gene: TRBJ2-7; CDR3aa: CASSPHPVGQSYEQYF; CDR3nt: TGTGCCAGCAGCCCTCACCCCGTGGGACAGTCCTACGAGCAGTACTTC